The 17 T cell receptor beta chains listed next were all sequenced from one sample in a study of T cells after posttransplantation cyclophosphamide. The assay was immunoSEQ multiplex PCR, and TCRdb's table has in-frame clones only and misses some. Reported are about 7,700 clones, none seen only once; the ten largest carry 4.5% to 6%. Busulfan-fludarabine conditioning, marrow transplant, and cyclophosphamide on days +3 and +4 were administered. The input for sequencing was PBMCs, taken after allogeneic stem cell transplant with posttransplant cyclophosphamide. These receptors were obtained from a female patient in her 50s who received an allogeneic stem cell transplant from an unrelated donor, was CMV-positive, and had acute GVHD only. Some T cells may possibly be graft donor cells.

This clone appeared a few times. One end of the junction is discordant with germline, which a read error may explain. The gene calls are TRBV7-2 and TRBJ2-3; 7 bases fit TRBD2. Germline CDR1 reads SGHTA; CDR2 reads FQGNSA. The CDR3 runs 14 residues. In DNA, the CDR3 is TGTGCCAGTCGAAAGGGGACTACCGCAGATACGCGGTATTTT. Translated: CASRKGTTADTRYF.

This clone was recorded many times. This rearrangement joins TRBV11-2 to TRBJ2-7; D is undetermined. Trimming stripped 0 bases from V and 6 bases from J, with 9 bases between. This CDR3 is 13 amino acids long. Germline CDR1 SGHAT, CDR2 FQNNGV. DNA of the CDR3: TGTGCCAGCAGCTTAGATCAGGTGCTCGAGCAGTACTTC. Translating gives CASSLDQVLEQYF.

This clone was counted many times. Written as DNA, the CDR3 is TGTGCCAGCAGTCCTTCCTACGAGCAGTACTTC. Translation gives CASSPSYEQYF. This chain links TRBV5-8 with TRBJ2-7; no clear D. There are 11 residues in the CDR3. CDR1 SGHTS and CDR2 YDEGEE come from the germline V gene. V lost 5 bases to trimming and J lost 1 base, with 4 bases between them.

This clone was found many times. The CDR3 loop reads CATSRDPGQATYEQYF. In nucleotides, the CDR3 is TGTGCCACCAGCAGAGACCCCGGACAGGCAACCTACGAGCAGTACTTC. The chain has TRBV15 and TRBJ2-7; TRBD1 aligns across 7 bases. CDR3 size: 16 residues. Germline-derived CDR1 and CDR2 are LNHNV and YYDKDF (reference sequence). The junction had 7 bases not matched to a gene; V was cut back by 0 bases and J by 2 bases.

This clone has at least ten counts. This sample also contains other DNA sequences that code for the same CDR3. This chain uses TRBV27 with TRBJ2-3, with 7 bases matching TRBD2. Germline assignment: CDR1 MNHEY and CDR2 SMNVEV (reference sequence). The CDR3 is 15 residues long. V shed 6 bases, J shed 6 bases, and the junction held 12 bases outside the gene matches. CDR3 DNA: TGTGCCAGCAGCCCCCGATGGGGGAGGGGCGATACGCAGTATTTT. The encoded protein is CASSPRWGRGDTQYF.

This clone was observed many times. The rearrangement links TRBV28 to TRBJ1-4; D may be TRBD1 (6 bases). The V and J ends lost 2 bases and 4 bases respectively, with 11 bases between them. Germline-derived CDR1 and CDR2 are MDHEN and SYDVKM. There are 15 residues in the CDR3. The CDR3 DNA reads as TGTGCCAGCAGTTTAGGGGGCAGCAATAATGAAAAACTGTTTTTT. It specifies CASSLGGSNNEKLFF.

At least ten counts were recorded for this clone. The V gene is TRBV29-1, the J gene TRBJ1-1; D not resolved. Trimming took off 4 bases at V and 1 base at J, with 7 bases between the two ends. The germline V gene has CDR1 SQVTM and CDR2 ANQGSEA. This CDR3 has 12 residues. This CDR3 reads CSVVPSNTEAFF. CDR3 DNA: TGCAGCGTTGTCCCTTCGAACACTGAAGCTTTCTTT.

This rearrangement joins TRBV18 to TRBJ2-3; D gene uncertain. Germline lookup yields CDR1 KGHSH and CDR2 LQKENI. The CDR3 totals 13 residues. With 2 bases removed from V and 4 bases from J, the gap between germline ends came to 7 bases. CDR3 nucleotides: TGTGCCAGCTCACCAGGGCTCGCAGATACGCAGTATTTT. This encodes CASSPGLADTQYF.

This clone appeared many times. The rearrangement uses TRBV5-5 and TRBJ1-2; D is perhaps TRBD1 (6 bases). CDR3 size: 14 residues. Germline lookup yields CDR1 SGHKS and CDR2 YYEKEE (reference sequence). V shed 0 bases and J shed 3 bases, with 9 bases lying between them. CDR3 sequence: CASSLVPGDYGYTF. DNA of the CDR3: TGTGCCAGCAGCTTGGTTCCAGGGGACTATGGCTACACCTTC.

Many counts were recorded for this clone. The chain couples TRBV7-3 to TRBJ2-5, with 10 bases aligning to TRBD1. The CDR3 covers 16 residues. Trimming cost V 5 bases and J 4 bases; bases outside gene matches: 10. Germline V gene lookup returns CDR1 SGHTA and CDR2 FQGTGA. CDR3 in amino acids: CASSPRDRGLGETQYF. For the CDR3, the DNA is TGTGCCAGCAGCCCCAGGGACAGGGGTTTAGGAGAGACCCAGTACTTC.

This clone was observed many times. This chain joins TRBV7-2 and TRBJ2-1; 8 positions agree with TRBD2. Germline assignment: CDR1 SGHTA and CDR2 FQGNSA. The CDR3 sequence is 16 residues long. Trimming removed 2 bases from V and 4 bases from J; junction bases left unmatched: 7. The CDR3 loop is CASSLIARGEYNEQFF. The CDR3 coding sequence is TGTGCCAGCAGCTTAATAGCGCGGGGGGAGTACAATGAGCAGTTCTTC.

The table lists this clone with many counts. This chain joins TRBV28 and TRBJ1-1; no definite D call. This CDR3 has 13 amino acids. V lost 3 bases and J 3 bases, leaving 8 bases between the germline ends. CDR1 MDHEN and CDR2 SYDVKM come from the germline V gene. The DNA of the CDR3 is TGTGCCAGCAGTTTTTTCACTGACACTGAAGCTTTCTTT. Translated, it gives CASSFFTDTEAFF.

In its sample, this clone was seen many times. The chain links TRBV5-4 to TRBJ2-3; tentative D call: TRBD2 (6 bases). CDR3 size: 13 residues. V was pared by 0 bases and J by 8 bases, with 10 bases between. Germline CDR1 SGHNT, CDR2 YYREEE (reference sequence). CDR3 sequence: CASSLVELATQYF. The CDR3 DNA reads TGTGCCAGCAGCTTGGTGGAACTAGCTACGCAGTATTTT.

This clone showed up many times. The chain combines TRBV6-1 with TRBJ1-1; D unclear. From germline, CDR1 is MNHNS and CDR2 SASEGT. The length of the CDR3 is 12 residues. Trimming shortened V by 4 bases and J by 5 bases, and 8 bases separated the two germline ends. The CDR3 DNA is TGTGCCAGCAGTGTTGGAGGGACTGAAGCTTTCTTT. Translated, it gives CASSVGGTEAFF.

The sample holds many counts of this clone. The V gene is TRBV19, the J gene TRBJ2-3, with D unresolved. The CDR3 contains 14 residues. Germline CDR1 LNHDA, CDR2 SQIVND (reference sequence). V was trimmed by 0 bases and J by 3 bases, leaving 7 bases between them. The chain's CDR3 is CASSIDLGTDTQYF. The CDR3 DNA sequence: TGTGCCAGTAGTATAGATCTCGGGACAGATACGCAGTATTTT.

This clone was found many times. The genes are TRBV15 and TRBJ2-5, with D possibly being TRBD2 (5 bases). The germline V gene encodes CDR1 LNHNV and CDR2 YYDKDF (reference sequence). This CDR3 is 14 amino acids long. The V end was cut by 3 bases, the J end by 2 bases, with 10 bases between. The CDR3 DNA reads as TGTGCCACCAGCAGGGATAGCGAACAAGAGACCCAGTACTTC. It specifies CATSRDSEQETQYF.

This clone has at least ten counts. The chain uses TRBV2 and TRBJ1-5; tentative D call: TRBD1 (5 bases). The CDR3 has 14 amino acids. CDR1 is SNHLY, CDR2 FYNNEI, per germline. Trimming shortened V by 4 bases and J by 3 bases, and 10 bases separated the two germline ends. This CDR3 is CASSARGNNQPQHF. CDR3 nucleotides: TGTGCCAGCAGTGCCCGGGGGAACAATCAGCCCCAGCATTTT.